The 18 T cell receptor beta chains in this list originate from one sample, sequenced in a study of cytomegalovirus exposure and HLA in healthy donors. The PCR employed 60 Vbeta primers together with 13 Jbeta primers. Assay: immunoSEQ multiplex PCR; the TCRdb copy retains only in-frame clones and omits some. Of around 150,000 clones in the sample, over 65% were seen once. Specimen: PBMCs. The source is a man in his forties in good health and CMV-seropositive.

The chain employs TRBV30 and TRBJ2-5; TRBD2 might be the D (5 bases). CDR3 size: 10 residues. The germline V and J ends were trimmed by 3 bases and 7 bases, with 6 bases remaining between them. Looked up from germline, CDR1 is GTSNPN and CDR2 is SVGIG (reference sequence). The CDR3 bases are TGTGCCTGGAGCCGGGGGACCCAGTACTTC. Its translation: CAWSRGTQYF.

Only a few counts were recorded for this clone. The chain has TRBV4-3 and TRBJ1-2; TRBD1 might be the D (5 bases). The CDR3 has 15 residues. Between the trimmed V and J ends, which lost 3 bases and 3 bases, there was a span of 14 bases. Germline loops: CDR1 LGHNA, CDR2 YSLEER. The CDR3 DNA reads as TGCGCCAGCAGCCAGGTTAGGGGCATCGACTATGGCTACACCTTC. As protein: CASSQVRGIDYGYTF.

V gene TRBV2 combines with J gene TRBJ1-5, with D perhaps matching TRBD1 (5 bases). The CDR3 spans 15 residues. CDR1 and CDR2 from the germline V gene are SNHLY and FYNNEI. Trimming stripped 2 bases from V and 4 bases from J, with 12 bases between. DNA of the CDR3: TGTGCCAGCAGTGAACTGGGACTTGGGAATCAGCCCCAGCATTTT. It specifies CASSELGLGNQPQHF.

The chain couples TRBV7-9 to TRBJ1-2; 7 bases align to TRBD1. The germline gives CDR1 SEHNR, CDR2 FQNEAQ (reference sequence). The CDR3 consists of 14 residues. With 5 bases clipped from V and 2 bases from J, the junction kept 5 bases outside the gene matches. Here the CDR3 reads CASSRGQPNYGYTF. The DNA of the CDR3 is TGTGCCAGCAGCCGGGGACAGCCGAACTATGGCTACACCTTC. Full variable domain (remainder filled in from reference TRBV7-9 and TRBJ1-2): DTGVSQNPRHKITKRGQNVTFRCDPISEHNRLYWYRQTLGQGPEFLTYFQNEAQLEKSRLLSDRFSAERPKGSFSTLEIQRTEQGDSAMYLCASSRGQPNYGYTFGSGTRLTVV.

This clone was seen only a few times. The J gene is TRBJ2-7, the V gene TRBV7-9; 9 bases map to TRBD2. In germline, CDR1 is SEHNR, CDR2 FQNEAQ (reference sequence). V was clipped by 1 base and J by 4 bases; unmatched bases: 5. The CDR3 contains 15 residues. The CDR3 DNA reads as TGTGCCAGCAGCTTAGGGGTGGGACTAGCTTACGAGCAGTACTTC. Residues: CASSLGVGLAYEQYF. Full variable domain (rest looked up from reference TRBV7-9 and TRBJ2-7): DTGVSQNPRHKITKRGQNVTFRCDPISEHNRLYWYRQTLGQGPEFLTYFQNEAQLEKSRLLSDRFSAERPKGSFSTLEIQRTEQGDSAMYLCASSLGVGLAYEQYFGPGTRLTVT.

The chain joins TRBV15 to TRBJ2-1, with TRBD2 as a possible D gene (7 bases). V lost 5 bases, J lost 5 bases, and 13 bases lay in between. There are 14 residues in the CDR3. Per the germline V gene, CDR1 is LNHNV and CDR2 is YYDKDF (reference sequence). The CDR3 region is CATSAGRGNNEQFF. The DNA for the CDR3 is TGTGCCACCAGCGCGGGGAGGGGGAACAATGAGCAGTTCTTC.

This chain connects TRBV18 to TRBJ1-4, with D maybe TRBD1 (6 bases). The CDR3 contains 14 residues. CDR1 and CDR2 from the germline V gene are KGHSH and LQKENI. Deletions cut 2 bases from V and 7 bases from J, with 11 bases between. CDR3 DNA: TGTGCCAGCTCACCAGAGGGGACACCTGAAAAACTGTTTTTT. This translates into CASSPEGTPEKLFF. The full variable domain, with the rest looked up from reference TRBV18 and TRBJ1-4, is NAGVMQNPRHLVRRRGQEARLRCSPMKGHSHVYWYRQLPEEGLKFMVYLQKENIIDESGMPKERFSAEFPKEGPSILRIQQVVRGDSAAYFCASSPEGTPEKLFFGSGTQLSVL.

V usage is TRBV7-8 and J usage is TRBJ1-6; D uncertain. CDR1 and CDR2 from the germline V gene are SGHVS and FQNEAQ. V was pared by 6 bases and J by 10 bases, with 10 bases between. CDR3 length equals 12 residues. CDR3 nucleotides: TGTGCCAGCAGTCTGTTTAGATCACCCCTCCACTTT. Translation: CASSLFRSPLHF.

This rearrangement joins TRBV29-1 to TRBJ1-2; no firm D call. V was trimmed by 0 bases and J by 9 bases, leaving 14 bases between them. Germline CDR1 and CDR2: SQVTM and ANQGSEA. This CDR3 has 13 residues. The CDR3 DNA sequence: TGCAGCGTTGAAGATAGTGCCGGGGAGAGCTACACCTTC. Translating it yields CSVEDSAGESYTF.

The CDR3 protein is CASSYPTENTEAFF. CDR3 in DNA: TGTGCCAGCAGTTACCCGACAGAGAACACTGAAGCTTTCTTT. J is TRBJ1-1 and V is TRBV7-9; D perhaps matches TRBD1 (5 bases). The CDR3 is 14 residues long. V was pared by 6 bases and J by 1 base, with 12 bases between. Germline CDR1 is SEHNR and CDR2 is FQNEAQ (reference sequence).

This clone was observed a few times. This chain joins TRBV5-1 and TRBJ2-1, with TRBD1 matching 9 bases. The germline V gene has CDR1 SGHRS and CDR2 YFSETQ. The CDR3 is 15 residues long. V lost 0 bases to trimming and J lost 8 bases; unmatched junction nucleotides: 6. The CDR3 spells CASSLDLTGGDEQFF. The CDR3 region has the DNA TGCGCCAGCAGCTTGGATCTAACAGGGGGCGATGAGCAGTTCTTC.

This chain uses TRBV5-1 with TRBJ1-1; 7 nucleotides match TRBD1. Germline-derived CDR1 and CDR2 are SGHRS and YFSETQ. The CDR3 totals 14 residues. J lost 0 bases, V lost 1 base, and 0 bases had no gene match. CDR3 sequence (DNA): TGCGCCAGCAGCTTGCAGGGGGTGAACACTGAAGCTTTCTTT. It specifies CASSLQGVNTEAFF.

The chain carries TRBV4-1 and TRBJ1-2, with 8 nucleotides matching TRBD1. The CDR3 consists of 16 residues. Germline lookup yields CDR1 MGHRA and CDR2 YSYEKL. Trimming at V came to 2 bases and at J to 6 bases, leaving 11 bases not matched to a gene. The CDR3 DNA reads as TGCGCCAGCAGCCAATCCTTTCAGGACAGGGATAATGGCTACACCTTC. It specifies CASSQSFQDRDNGYTF.

The rearrangement joins TRBV6-6 to TRBJ1-5; TRBD1 agrees at 9 bases. J lost 6 bases, V lost 0 bases, and 3 bases had no gene match. Germline CDR1 is MNHNY and CDR2 is SVGAGI (reference sequence). The CDR3 extends over 15 amino acids. CDR3 in amino acids: CASSYSGDRAQPQHF. Written as DNA, the CDR3 is TGTGCCAGCAGTTACTCGGGGGACAGGGCTCAGCCCCAGCATTTT.

V is TRBV5-1 and J is TRBJ1-1; 7 bases fit TRBD1. Germline V gives CDR1 SGHRS, CDR2 YFSETQ. The CDR3 is made up of 13 amino acids. Losses at the gene ends were 5 bases for V and 3 bases for J; bases not matched to a gene: 4. CDR3 loop: CASSYQGDTEAFF. CDR3 in DNA: TGCGCCAGCAGTTATCAGGGGGACACTGAAGCTTTCTTT.

This chain joins TRBV15 and TRBJ1-2; D not resolved. CDR1 is LNHNV and CDR2 is YYDKDF in the germline V gene (reference sequence). The V end lost 0 bases, the J end lost 7 bases, and 6 bases lay between the germline ends. CDR3 length: 12 residues. The CDR3 coding sequence is TGTGCCACCAGCAGAGACGGCGGTGGCTACACCTTC. This gives the protein CATSRDGGGYTF. Drawing the rest from reference TRBV15 and TRBJ1-2, the complete variable domain is DAMVIQNPRYQVTQFGKPVTLSCSQTLNHNVMYWYQQKSSQAPKLLFHYYDKDFNNEADTPDNFQSRRPNTSFCFLDIRSPGLGDTAMYLCATSRDGGGYTFGSGTRLTVV.

The chain couples TRBV5-6 to TRBJ1-2; a weak D match, TRBD1 (6 bases). Trimming left V 0 bases short and J 10 bases short, with 19 bases between. This CDR3 has 15 residues. Germline V gives CDR1 SGHDT, CDR2 YYEEEE. The CDR3 sequence: CASSLGLQGPKDYTF. CDR3 DNA sequence: TGTGCCAGCAGCTTGGGCTTACAGGGCCCCAAGGACTACACCTTC.

The gene calls are TRBV9 and TRBJ1-4; 7 positions agree with TRBD1. The CDR3 is 14 residues long. Germline V CDR1 and CDR2: SGDLS, YYNGEE. V lost 4 bases to trimming and J lost 3 bases; unmatched junction nucleotides: 3. CDR3: CASSIGTANEKLFF. DNA for the CDR3: TGTGCCAGCAGCATTGGGACAGCTAATGAAAAACTGTTTTTT. Supplemented by reference TRBV9 and TRBJ1-4, the full variable domain reads DSGVTQTPKHLITATGQRVTLRCSPRSGDLSVYWYQQSLDQGLQFLIQYYNGEERAKGNILERFSAQQFPDLHSELNLSSLELGDSALYFCASSIGTANEKLFFGSGTQLSVL.